This TCR beta chain appears in the sequencing data of a study of T-cell reconstitution after alpha-beta-depleted transplantation in children. This clonotype was seen a handful of times. The CDR3 is made up of 15 amino acids. Per the germline V gene, CDR1 is LGHNA and CDR2 is YNFKEQ. Trimming removed 0 bases at V and 4 bases at J, with 10 bases between. Researchers prepared the TCRbeta library using unique molecular identifiers, the study reports. TCRdb redid the calling of the PCR reads with MiXCR, one entry per CDR3 protein. The sample carries some 500,000 distinct CDR3 sequences, around 16% recorded once.

The sequence derives from a human donor who donated a stem cell graft to a child with acute lymphoblastic leukemia. This chain joins TRBV4-2 and TRBJ2-1; no clear D gene. The sample here was PBMCs from the stem cell graft donor, taken from the stem cell graft. CDR3 nucleotide sequence: TGTGCCAGCAGCCAAGAAGAAGCCGGGTACAATGAGCAGTTCTTC. This gives the protein CASSQEEAGYNEQFF.